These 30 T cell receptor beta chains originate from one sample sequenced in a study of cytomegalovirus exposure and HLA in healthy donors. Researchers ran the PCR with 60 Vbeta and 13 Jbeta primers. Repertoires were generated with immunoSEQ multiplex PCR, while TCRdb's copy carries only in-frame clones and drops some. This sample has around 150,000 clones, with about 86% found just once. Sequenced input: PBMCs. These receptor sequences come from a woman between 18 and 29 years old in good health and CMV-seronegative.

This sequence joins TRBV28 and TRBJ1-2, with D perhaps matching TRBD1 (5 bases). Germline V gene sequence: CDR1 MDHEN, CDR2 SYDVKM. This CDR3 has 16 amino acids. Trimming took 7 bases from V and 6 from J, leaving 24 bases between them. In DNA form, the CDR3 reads TGTGCCAGCACCCCCATAATGGGGCCCCTACTCCATGGCTACACCTTC. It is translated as CASTPIMGPLLHGYTF.

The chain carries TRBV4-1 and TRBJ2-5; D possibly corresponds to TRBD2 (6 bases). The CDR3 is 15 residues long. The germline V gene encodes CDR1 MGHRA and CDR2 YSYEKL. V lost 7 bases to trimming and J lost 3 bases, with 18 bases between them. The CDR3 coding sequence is TGCGCCAGCACCCAGACTAGTTCAGGGAAAGAGACCCAGTACTTC. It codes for CASTQTSSGKETQYF.

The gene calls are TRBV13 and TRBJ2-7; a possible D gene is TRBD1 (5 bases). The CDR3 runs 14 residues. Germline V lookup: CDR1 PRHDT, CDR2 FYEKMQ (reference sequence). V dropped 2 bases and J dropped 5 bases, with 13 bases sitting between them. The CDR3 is CASSLTGDWDEQYF. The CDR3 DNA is TGTGCCAGCAGCTTAACAGGAGACTGGGACGAGCAGTACTTC.

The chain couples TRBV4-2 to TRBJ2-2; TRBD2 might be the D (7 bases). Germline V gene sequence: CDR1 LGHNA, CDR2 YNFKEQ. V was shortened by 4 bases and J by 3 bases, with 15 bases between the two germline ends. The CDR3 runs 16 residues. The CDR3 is CASSPRLAGDTGELFF. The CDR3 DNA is TGTGCCAGCAGCCCTAGACTAGCAGGGGACACCGGGGAGCTGTTTTTT.

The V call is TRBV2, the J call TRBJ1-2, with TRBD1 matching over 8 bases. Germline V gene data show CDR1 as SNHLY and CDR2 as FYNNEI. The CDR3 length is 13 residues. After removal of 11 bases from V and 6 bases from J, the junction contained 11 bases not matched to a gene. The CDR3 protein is CASYPGGKDGYTF. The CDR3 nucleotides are TGTGCCTCCTACCCAGGGGGCAAGGATGGCTACACCTTC. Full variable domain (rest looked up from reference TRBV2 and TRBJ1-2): EPEVTQTPSHQVTQMGQEVILRCVPISNHLYFYWYRQILGQKVEFLVSFYNNEISEKSEIFDDQFSVERPDGSNFTLKIRSTKLEDSAMYFCASYPGGKDGYTFGSGTRLTVV.

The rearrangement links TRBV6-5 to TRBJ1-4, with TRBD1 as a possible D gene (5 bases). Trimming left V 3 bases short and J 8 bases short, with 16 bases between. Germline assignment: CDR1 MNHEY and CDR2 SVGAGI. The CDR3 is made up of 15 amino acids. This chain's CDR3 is CASSYRGQGKEKLFF. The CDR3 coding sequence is TGTGCCAGCAGTTATAGGGGCCAGGGAAAAGAAAAACTGTTTTTT.

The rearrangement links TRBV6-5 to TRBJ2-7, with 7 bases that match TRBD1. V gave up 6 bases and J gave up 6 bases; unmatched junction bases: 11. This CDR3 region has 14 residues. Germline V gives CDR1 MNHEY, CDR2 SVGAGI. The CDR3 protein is CASRPGQTLSEQYF. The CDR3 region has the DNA TGTGCCAGCAGACCGGGACAGACCCTCTCCGAGCAGTACTTC.

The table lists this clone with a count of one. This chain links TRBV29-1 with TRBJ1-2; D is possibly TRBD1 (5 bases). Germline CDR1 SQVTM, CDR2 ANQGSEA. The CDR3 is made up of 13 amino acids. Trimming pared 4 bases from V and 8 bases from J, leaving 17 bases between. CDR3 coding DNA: TGCAGCGTTGGTGGGGCTAGGGATCGGGGCTACACCTTC. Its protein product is CSVGGARDRGYTF.

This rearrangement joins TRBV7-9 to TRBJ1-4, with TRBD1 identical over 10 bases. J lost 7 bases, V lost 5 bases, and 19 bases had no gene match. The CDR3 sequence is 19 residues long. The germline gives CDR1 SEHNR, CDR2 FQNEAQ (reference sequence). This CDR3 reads CASSHSPRDRGPSGEKLFF. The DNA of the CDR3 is TGTGCCAGCAGCCACAGCCCCCGGGACAGGGGTCCCTCGGGTGAAAAACTGTTTTTT.

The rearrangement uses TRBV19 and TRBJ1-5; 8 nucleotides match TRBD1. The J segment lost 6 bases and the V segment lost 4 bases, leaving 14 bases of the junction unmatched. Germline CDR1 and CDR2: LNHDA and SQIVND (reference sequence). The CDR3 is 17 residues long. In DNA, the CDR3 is TGTGCCAGTAGTAACCCGCTCAGGGGGCGCCCGAGTCAGCCCCAGCATTTT. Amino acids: CASSNPLRGRPSQPQHF.

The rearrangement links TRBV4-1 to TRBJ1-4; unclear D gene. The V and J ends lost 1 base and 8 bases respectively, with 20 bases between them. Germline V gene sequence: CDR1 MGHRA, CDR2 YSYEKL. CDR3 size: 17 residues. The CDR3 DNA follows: TGCGCCAGCAGCCAAGCCATCCGGGAAACTGAACGAGAAAAACTGTTTTTT. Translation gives CASSQAIRETEREKLFF.

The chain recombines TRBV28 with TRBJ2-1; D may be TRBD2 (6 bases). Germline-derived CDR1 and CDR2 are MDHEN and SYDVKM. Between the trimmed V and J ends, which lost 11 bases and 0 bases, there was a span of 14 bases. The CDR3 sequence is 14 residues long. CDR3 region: CASQAGSSYNEQFF. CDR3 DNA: TGTGCCTCTCAAGCGGGTAGCTCCTACAATGAGCAGTTCTTC. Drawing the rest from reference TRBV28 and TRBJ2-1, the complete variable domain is DVKVTQSSRYLVKRTGEKVFLECVQDMDHENMFWYRQDPGLGLRLIYFSYDVKMKEKGDIPEGYSVSREKKERFSLILESASTNQTSMYLCASQAGSSYNEQFFGPGTRLTVL.

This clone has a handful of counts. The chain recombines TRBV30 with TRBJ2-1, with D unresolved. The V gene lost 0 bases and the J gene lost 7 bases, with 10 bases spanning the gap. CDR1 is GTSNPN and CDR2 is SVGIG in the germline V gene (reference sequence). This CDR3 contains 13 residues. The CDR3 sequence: CAWSVRGLNEQFF. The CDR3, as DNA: TGTGCCTGGAGTGTAAGAGGCTTGAATGAGCAGTTCTTC. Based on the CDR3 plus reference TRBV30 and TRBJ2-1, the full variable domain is SQTIHQWPATLVQPVGSPLSLECTVEGTSNPNLYWYRQAAGRGLQLLFYSVGIGQISSEVPQNLSASRPQDRQFILSSKKLLLSDSGFYLCAWSVRGLNEQFFGPGTRLTVL.

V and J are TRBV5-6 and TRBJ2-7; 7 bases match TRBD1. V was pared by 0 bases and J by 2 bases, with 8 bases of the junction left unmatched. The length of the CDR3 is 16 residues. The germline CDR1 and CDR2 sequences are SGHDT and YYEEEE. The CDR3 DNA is TGTGCCAGCAGCTTGGCCGTAGGACAGGCCGCCTACGAGCAGTACTTC. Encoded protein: CASSLAVGQAAYEQYF. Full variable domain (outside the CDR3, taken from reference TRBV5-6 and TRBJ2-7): DAGVTQSPTHLIKTRGQQVTLRCSPKSGHDTVSWYQQALGQGPQFIFQYYEEEERQRGNFPDRFSGHQFPNYSSELNVNALLLGDSALYLCASSLAVGQAAYEQYFGPGTRLTVT.

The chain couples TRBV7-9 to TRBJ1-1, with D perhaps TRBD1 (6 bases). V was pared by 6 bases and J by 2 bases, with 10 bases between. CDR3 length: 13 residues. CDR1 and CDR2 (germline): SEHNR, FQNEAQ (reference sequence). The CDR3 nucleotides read TGTGCCAGCAGTATGACAGGAAACACTGAAGCTTTCTTT. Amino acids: CASSMTGNTEAFF.

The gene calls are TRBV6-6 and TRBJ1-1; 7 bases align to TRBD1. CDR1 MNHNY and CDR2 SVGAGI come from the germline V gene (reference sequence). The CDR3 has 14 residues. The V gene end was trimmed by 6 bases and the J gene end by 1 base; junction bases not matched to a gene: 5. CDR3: CASSRQGGNTEAFF. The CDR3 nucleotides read TGTGCCAGCAGCCGACAGGGAGGGAACACTGAAGCTTTCTTT.

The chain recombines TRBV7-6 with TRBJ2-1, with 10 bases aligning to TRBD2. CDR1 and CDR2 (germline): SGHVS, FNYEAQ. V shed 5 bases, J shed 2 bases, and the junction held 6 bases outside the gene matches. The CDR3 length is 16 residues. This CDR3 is CASSLSGGLTYNEQFF. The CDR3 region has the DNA TGTGCCAGCAGCCTTAGCGGGGGGTTAACCTACAATGAGCAGTTCTTC.

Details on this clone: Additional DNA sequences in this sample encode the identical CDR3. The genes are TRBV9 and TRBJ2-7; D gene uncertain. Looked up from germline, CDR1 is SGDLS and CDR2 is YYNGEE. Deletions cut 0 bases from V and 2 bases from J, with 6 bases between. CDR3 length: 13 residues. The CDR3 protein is CASSVGQTYEQYF. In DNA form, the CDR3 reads TGTGCCAGCAGCGTAGGCCAGACCTACGAGCAGTACTTC.

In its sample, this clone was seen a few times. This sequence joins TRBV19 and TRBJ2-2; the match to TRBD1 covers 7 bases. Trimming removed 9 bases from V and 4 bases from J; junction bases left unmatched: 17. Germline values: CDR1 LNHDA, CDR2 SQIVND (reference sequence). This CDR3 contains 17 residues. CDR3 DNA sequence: TGTGCCAGGGTCCGGTTCTCCGGGACAGAAAGCACCGGGGAGCTGTTTTTT. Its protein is CARVRFSGTESTGELFF.

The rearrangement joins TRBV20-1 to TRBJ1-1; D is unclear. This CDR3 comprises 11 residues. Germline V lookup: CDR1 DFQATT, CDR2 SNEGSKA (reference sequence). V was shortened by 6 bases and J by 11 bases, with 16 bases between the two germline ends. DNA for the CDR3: TGCAGTGCCAAGGACTATCCGATGGCTTTCTTT. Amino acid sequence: CSAKDYPMAFF.

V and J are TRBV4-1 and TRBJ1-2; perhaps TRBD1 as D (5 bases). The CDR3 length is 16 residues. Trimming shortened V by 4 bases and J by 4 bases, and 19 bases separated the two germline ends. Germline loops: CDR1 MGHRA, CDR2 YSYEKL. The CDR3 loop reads CASSPARTFLIYGYTF. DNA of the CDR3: TGCGCCAGCAGCCCCGCTAGGACATTCCTCATCTATGGCTACACCTTC.

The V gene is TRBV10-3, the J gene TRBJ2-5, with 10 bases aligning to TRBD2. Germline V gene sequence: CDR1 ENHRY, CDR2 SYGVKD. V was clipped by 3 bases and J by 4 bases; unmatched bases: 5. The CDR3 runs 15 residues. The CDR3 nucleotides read TGTGCCATCAGTGATCTAGCGGGGGTAGTAGAGACCCAGTACTTC. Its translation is CAISDLAGVVETQYF.

The CDR3 sequence is CASSFNRGLGYTF. CDR3 nucleotide sequence: TGTGCCAGCAGTTTCAACAGGGGGCTTGGCTACACCTTC. The chain combines TRBV27 with TRBJ1-2; 9 bases match TRBD1. The CDR3 totals 13 residues. Germline CDR1 and CDR2: MNHEY and SMNVEV (reference sequence). The V segment lost 3 bases and the J segment 7 bases; nucleotides outside the gene matches: 3.

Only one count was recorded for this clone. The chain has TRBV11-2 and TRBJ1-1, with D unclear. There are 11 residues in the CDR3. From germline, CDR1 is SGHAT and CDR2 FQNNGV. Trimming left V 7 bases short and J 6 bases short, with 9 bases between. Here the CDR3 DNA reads TGTGCCAGCATGTCTCTAGCTGAAGCTTTCTTT. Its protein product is CASMSLAEAFF.

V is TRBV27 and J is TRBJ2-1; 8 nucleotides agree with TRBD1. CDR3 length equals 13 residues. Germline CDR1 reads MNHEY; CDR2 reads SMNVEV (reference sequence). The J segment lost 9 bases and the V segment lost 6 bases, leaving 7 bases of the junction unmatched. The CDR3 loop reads CASRPGGRSEQFF. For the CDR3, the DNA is TGTGCCAGCAGACCAGGGGGCCGGAGTGAGCAGTTCTTC.

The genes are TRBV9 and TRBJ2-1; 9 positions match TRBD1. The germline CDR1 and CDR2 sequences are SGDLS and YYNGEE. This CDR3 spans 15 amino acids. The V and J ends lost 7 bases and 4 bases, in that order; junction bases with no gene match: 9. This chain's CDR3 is CASERTGENYNEQFF. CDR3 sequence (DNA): TGTGCCAGCGAGAGGACAGGGGAAAATTACAATGAGCAGTTCTTC.

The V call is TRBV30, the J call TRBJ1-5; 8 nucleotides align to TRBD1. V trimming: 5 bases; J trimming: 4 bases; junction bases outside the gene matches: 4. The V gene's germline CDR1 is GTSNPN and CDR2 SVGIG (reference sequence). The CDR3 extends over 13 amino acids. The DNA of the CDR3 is TGTGCCTGGTCAGGGGGCAGGAATCAGCCCCAGCATTTT. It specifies CAWSGGRNQPQHF. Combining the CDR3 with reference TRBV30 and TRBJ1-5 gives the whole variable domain SQTIHQWPATLVQPVGSPLSLECTVEGTSNPNLYWYRQAAGRGLQLLFYSVGIGQISSEVPQNLSASRPQDRQFILSSKKLLLSDSGFYLCAWSGGRNQPQHFGDGTRLSIL.

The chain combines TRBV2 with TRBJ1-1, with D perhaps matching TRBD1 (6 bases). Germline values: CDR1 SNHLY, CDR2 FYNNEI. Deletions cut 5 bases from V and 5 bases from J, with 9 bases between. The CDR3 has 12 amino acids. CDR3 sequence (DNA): TGTGCCAGCAGTTCAGGGGAGACTGAAGCTTTCTTT. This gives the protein CASSSGETEAFF.

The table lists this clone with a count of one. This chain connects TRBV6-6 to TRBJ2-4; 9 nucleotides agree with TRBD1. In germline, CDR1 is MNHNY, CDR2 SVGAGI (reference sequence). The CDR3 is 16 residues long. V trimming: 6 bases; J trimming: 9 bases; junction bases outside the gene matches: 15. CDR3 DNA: TGTGCCAGCAGAGGTCAACAGGGGGCGGGGAATGGCATTCAGTACTTC. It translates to CASRGQQGAGNGIQYF.

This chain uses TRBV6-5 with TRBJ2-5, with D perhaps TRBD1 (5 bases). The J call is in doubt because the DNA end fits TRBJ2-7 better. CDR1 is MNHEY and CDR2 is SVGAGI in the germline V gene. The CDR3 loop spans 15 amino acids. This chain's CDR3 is CASSLLPGQVYEQYF. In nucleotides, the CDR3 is TGTGCCAGCAGCTTACTCCCAGGGCAGGTCTACGAGCAGTACTTC.